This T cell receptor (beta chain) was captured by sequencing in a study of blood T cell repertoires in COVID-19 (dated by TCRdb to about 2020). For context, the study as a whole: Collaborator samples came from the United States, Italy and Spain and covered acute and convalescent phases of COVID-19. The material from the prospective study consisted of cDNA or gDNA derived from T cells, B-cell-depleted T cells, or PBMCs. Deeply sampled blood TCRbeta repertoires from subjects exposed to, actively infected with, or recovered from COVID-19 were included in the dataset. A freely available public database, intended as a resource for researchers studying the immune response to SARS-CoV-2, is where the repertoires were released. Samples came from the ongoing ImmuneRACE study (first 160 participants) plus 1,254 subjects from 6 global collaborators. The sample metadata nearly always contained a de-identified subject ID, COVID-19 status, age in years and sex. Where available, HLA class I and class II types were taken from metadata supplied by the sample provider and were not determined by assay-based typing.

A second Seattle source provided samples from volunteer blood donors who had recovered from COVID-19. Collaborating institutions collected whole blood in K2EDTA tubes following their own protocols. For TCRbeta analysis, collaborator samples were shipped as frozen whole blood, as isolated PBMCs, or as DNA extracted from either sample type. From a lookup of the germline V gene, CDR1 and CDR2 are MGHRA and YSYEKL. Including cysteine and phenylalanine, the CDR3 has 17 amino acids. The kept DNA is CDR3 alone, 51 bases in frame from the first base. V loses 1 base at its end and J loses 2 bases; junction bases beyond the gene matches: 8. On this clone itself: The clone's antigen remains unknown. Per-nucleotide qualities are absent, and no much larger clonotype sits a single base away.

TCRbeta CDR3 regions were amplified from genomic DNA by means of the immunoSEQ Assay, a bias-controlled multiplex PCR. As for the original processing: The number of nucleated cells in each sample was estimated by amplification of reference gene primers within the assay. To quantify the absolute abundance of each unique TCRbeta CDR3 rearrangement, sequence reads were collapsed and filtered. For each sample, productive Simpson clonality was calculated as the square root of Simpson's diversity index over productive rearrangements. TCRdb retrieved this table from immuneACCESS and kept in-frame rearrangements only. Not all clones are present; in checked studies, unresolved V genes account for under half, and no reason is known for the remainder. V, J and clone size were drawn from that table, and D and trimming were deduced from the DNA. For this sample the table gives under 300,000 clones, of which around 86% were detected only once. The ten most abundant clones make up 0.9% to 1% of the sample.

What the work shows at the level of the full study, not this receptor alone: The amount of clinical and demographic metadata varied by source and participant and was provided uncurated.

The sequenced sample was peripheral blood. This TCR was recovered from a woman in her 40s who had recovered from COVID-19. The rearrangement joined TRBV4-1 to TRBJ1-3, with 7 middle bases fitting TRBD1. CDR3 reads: CASSQGTQTGTGNTIYF. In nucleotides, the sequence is TGCGCCAGCAGCCAAGGGACCCAGACAGGGACTGGAAACACCATATATTTT.